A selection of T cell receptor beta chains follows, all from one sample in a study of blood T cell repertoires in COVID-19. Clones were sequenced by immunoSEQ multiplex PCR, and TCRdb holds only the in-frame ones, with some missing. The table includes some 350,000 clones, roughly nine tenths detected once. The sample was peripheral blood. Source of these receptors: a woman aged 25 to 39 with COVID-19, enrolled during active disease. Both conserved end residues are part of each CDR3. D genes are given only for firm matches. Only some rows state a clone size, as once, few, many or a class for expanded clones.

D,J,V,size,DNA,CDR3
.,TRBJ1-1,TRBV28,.,TGTGCCAGCAGCCCCAGTAATGCCTTGGTGGACACTGAAGCTTTCTTT,CASSPSNALVDTEAFF
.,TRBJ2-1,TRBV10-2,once,TGCGCCAGCAGACAAAGACAGGATGAGCAGTTCTTC,CASRQRQDEQFF
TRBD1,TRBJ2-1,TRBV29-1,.,TGCAGCGTTTCAGGGGGATCCTACAATGAGCAGTTCTTC,CSVSGGSYNEQFF
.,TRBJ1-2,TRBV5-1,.,TGCGCCAGCAGCTTGGGGCCTAGTAACTATGGCTACACCTTC,CASSLGPSNYGYTF
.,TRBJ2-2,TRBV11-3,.,TGTGCCAGCAGCCCTCATCAGGGGAACACCGGGGAGCTGTTTTTT,CASSPHQGNTGELFF
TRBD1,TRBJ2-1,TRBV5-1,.,TGCGCCAGCAGCACCCCGGGACAGTCATTCAATGAGCAGTTCTTC,CASSTPGQSFNEQFF
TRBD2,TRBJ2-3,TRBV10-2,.,TGCGCCGGACGAGCGGGAAACACAGATACGCAGTATTTT,CAGRAGNTDTQYF
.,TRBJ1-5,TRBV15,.,TGTGCCACCAGCAGCCAACTCGGGGAATATCAGCCCCAGCATTTT,CATSSQLGEYQPQHF
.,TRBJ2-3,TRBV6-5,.,TGTGCCAGCATCAGGGGAAATACGCAGTATTTT,CASIRGNTQYF
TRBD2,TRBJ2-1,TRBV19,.,TGTGCCAGTAGTATAGTTAGACTAGCGGGGCTAAATGAGCAGTTCTTC,CASSIVRLAGLNEQFF
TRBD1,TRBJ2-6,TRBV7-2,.,TGTGCCAGCAGCTTAGTCGGAACAGGGGCTGGGGCCAACGTCCTGACTTTC,CASSLVGTGAGANVLTF
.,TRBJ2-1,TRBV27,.,TGTGCCAGCAGTTTTCATGGGAGCGGTACCAAGCAGTTCTTC,CASSFHGSGTKQFF
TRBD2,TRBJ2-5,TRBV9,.,TGTGCCAGCAGCGTAGCTCCGGGACTAGGTGGAGAGACCCAGTACTTC,CASSVAPGLGGETQYF
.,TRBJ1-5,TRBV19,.,TGTGCCAGTACCGGAATCCAGGGTCCTCAGCCCCAGCATTTT,CASTGIQGPQPQHF
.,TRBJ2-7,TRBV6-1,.,TGTGCCAGCAGTGAGTGGTCCACTTTAACCTACGAGCAGTACTTC,CASSEWSTLTYEQYF
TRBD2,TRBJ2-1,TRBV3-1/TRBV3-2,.,TGTGCCAGCACCCTCCGGGGGGGAGGGGGGTACAATGAGCAGTTCTTC,CASTLRGGGGYNEQFF
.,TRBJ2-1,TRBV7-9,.,TGTGCCAGCATAGGGACTGGAGACCCCGTGCAGTTCTTC,CASIGTGDPVQFF